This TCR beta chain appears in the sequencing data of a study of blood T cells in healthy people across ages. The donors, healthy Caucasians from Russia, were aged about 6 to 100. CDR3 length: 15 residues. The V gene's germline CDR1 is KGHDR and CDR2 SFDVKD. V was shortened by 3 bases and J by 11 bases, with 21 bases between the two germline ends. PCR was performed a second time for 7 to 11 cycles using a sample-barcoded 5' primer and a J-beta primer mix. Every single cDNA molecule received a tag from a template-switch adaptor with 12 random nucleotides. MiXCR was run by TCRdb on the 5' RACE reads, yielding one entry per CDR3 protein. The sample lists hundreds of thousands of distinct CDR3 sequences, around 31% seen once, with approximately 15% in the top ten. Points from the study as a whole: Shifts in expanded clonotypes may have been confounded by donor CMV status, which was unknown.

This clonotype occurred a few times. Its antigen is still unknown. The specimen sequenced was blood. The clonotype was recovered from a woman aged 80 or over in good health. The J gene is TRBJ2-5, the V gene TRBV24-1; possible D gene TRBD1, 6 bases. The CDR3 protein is CATSDRRTGYNEQYF. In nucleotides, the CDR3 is TGTGCCACCAGTGATAGAAGAACAGGGTACAATGAGCAGTACTTC.